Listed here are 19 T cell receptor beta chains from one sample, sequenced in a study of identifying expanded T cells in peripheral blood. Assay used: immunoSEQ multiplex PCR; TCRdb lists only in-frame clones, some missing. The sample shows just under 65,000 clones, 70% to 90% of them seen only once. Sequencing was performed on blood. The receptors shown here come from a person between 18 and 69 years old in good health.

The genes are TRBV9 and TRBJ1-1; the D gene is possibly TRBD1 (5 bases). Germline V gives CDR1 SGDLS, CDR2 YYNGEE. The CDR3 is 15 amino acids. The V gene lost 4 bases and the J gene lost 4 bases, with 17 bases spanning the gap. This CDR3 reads CASSSFSQRGTEAFF. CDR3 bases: TGTGCCAGCAGCTCATTTTCTCAAAGGGGCACTGAAGCTTTCTTT.

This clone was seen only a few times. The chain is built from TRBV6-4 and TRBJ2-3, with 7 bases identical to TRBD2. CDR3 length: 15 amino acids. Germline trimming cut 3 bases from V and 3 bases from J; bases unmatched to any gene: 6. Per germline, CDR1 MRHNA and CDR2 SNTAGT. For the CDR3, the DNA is TGTGCCAGCAGTGAAGGACTCGGGGGGACAGATACGCAGTATTTT. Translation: CASSEGLGGTDTQYF.

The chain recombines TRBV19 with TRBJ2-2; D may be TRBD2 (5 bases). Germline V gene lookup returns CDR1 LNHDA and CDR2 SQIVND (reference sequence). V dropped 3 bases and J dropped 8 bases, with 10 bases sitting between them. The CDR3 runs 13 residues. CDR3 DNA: TGTGCCAGTAGTATGGTTCGGGGAGGGGAGCTGTTTTTT. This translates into CASSMVRGGELFF.

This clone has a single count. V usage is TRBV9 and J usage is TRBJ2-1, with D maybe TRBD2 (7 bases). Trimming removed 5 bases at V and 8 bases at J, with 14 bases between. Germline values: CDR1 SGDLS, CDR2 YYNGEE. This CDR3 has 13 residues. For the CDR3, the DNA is TGTGCCAGCAGGCCTGGAGGGGGGGATGAGCAGTTCTTC. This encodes CASRPGGGDEQFF.

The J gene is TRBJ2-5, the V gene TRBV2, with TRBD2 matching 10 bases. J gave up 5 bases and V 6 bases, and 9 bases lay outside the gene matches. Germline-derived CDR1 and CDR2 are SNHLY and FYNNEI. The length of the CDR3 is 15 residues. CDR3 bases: TGTGCCAGCAGGGAACTACTAGCGGGGCGGGAGACCCAGTACTTC. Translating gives CASRELLAGRETQYF.

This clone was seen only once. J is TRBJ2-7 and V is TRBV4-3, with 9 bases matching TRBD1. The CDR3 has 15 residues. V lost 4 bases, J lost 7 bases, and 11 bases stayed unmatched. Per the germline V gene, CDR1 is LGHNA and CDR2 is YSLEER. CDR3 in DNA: TGCGCCAGCAGCCCTGGGACAGGGTCAGCGCGGGAGCAGTACTTC. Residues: CASSPGTGSAREQYF.

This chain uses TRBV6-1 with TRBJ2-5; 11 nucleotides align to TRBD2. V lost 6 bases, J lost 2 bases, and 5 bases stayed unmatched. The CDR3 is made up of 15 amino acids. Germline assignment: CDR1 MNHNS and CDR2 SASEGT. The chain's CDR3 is CASSQLAGDQETQYF. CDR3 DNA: TGTGCCAGCAGCCAACTAGCGGGAGATCAAGAGACCCAGTACTTC.

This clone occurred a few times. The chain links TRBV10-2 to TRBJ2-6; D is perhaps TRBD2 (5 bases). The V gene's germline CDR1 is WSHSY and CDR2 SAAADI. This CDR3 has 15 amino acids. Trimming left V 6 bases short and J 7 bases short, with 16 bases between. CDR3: CASRREEGDANVLTF. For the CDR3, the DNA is TGCGCCAGCAGGAGGGAAGAGGGCGACGCCAACGTCCTGACTTTC.

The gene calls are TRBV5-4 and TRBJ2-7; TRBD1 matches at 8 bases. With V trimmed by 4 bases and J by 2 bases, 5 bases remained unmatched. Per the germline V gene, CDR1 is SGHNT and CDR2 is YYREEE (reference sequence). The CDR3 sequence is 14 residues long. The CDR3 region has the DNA TGTGCCAGCAGCACCCGACAGGGGACCTACGAGCAGTACTTC. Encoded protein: CASSTRQGTYEQYF.

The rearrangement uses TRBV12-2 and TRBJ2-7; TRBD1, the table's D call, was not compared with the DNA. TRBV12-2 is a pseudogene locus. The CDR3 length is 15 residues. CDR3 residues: CASRFRTGYRVEQYF. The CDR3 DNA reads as TGTGCAAGTCGCTTCCGGACAGGGTATCGAGTCGAGCAGTACTTC.

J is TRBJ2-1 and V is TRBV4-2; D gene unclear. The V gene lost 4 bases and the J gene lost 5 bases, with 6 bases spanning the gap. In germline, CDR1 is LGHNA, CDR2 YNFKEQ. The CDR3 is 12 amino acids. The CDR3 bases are TGTGCCAGCAGCCTACTGAACAATGAGCAGTTCTTC. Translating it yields CASSLLNNEQFF.

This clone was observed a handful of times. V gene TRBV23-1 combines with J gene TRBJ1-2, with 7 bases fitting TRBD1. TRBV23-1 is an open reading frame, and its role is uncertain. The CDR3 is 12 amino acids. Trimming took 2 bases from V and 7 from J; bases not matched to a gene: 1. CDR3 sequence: CASSQRQGGYTF. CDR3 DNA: TGCGCCAGCAGTCAAAGACAGGGTGGCTACACCTTC.

The CDR3: CASTLGQGAPDTQYF. Written as DNA, the CDR3 is TGTGCCAGCACTCTGGGACAGGGGGCGCCCGATACGCAGTATTTT. The V and J genes are TRBV9 and TRBJ2-3, with TRBD1 matching 12 bases. With V trimmed by 6 bases and J by 6 bases, 8 bases remained unmatched. The CDR3 totals 15 residues. The V gene's germline CDR1 is SGDLS and CDR2 YYNGEE.

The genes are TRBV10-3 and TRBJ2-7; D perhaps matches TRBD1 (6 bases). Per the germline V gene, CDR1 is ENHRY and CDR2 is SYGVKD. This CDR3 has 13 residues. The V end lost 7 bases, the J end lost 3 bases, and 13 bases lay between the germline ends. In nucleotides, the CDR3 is TGTGCCATCACCCGGGACACCAACTACGAGCAGTACTTC. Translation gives CAITRDTNYEQYF.

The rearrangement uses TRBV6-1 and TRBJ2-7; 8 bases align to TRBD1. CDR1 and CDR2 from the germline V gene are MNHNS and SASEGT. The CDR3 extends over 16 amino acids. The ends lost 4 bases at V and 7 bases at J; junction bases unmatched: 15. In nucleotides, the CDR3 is TGTGCCAGCAGTGGAAAAGGGACAGGAAGCTACTTGGAGCAGTACTTC. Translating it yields CASSGKGTGSYLEQYF.

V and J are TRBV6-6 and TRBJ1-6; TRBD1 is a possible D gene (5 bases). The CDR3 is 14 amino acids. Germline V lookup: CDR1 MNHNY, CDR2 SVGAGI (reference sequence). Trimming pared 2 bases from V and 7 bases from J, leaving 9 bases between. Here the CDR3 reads CASSYRTRNSPLHF. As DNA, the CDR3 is TGTGCCAGCAGTTACAGGACAAGAAATTCACCCCTCCACTTT.

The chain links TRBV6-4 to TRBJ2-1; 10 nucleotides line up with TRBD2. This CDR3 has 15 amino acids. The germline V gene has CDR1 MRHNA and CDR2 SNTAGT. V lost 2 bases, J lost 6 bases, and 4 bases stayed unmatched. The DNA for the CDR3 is TGTGCCAGCAGTGACCGGGCTAGCGGGGGCAATGAGCAGTTCTTC. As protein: CASSDRASGGNEQFF.

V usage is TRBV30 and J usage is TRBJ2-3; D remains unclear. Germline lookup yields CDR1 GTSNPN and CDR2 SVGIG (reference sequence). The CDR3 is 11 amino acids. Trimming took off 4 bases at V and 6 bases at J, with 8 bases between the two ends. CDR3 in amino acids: CAWTAADTQYF. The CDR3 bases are TGTGCCTGGACGGCGGCCGATACGCAGTATTTT.

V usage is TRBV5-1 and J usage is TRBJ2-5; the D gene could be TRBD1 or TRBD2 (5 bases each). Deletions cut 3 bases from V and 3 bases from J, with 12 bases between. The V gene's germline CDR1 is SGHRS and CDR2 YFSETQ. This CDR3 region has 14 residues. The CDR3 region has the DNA TGCGCCAGCAGCTCACCCCGAGGGGAAGAGACCCAGTACTTC. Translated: CASSSPRGEETQYF. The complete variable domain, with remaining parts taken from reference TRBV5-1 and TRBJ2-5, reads KAGVTQTPRYLIKTRGQQVTLSCSPISGHRSVSWYQQTPGQGLQFLFEYFSETQRNKGNFPGRFSGRQFSNSRSEMNVSTLELGDSALYLCASSSPRGEETQYFGPGTRLLVL.